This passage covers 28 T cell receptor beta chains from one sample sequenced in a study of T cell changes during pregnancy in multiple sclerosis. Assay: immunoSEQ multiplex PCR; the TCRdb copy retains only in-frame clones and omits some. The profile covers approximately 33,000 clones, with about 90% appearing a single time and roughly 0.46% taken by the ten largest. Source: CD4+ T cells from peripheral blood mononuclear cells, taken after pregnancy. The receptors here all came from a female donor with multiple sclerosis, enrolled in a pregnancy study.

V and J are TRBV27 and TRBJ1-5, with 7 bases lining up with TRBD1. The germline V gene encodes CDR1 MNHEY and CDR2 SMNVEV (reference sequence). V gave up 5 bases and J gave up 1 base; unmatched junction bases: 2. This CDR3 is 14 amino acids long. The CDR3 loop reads CASSHRGSNQPQHF. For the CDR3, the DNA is TGTGCCAGCAGTCACAGGGGAAGCAATCAGCCCCAGCATTTT.

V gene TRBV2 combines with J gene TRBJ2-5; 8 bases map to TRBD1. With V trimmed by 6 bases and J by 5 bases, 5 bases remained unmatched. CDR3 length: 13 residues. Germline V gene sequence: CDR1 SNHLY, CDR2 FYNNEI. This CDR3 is CASSRGLGETQYF. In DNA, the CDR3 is TGTGCCAGCAGCAGGGGGCTGGGGGAGACCCAGTACTTC.

The CDR3 loop reads CASIGVNEKLFF. The CDR3 DNA is TGTGCCAGTATCGGGGTTAATGAAAAACTGTTTTTT. The V and J genes are TRBV19 and TRBJ1-4; unclear D gene. The CDR3 sequence is 12 residues long. V lost 7 bases and J lost 4, with 7 bases in between. The germline V gene encodes CDR1 LNHDA and CDR2 SQIVND (reference sequence).

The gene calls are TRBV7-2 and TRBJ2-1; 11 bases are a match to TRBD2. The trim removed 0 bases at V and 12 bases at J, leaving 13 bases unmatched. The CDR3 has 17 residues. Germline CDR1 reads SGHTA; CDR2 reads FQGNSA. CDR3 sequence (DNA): TGTGCCAGCAGCTTAGCCTCCTCGGGACTAGCGGCCGGGGGGCAGTTCTTC. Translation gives CASSLASSGLAAGGQFF.

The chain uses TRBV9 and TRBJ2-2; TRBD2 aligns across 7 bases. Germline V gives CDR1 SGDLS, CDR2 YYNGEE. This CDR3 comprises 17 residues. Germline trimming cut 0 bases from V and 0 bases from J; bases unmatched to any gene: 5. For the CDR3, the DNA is TGTGCCAGCAGCGTAGTCGGGGCGGGGGCGAACACCGGGGAGCTGTTTTTT. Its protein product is CASSVVGAGANTGELFF.

The CDR3 DNA reads TGTGCCAGCAGCCAAGATTTAAGGGGCAATGAGCAGTTCTTC. Protein: CASSQDLRGNEQFF. The J gene is TRBJ2-1, the V gene TRBV4-2; TRBD1 might be the D (5 bases). Trimming shortened V by 0 bases and J by 6 bases, and 9 bases separated the two germline ends. The germline V gene has CDR1 LGHNA and CDR2 YNFKEQ. This CDR3 region has 14 residues.

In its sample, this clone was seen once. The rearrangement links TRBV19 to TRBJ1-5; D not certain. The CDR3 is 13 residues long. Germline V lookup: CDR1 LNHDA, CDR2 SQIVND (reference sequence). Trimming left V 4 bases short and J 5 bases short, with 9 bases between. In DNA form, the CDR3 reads TGTGCCAGTAGTAGTCCTGCAGATCAGCCCCAGCATTTT. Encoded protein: CASSSPADQPQHF.

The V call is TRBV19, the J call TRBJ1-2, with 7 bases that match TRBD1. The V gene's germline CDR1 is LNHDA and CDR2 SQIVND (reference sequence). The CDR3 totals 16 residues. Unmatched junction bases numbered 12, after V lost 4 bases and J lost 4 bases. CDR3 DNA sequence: TGTGCCAGTAGTACTACCACAGGGGATAGGGGCTATGGCTACACCTTC. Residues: CASSTTTGDRGYGYTF.

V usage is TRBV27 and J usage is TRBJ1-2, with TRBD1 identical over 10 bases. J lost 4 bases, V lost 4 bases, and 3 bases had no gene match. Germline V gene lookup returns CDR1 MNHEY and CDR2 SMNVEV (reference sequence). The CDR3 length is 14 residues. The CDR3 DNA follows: TGTGCCAGCAGTTCGGGACAGGGGTCCTATGGCTACACCTTC. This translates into CASSSGQGSYGYTF.

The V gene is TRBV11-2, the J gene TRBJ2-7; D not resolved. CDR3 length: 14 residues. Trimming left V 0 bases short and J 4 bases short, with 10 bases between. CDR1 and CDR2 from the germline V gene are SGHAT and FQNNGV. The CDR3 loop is CASSLDPQRYEQYF. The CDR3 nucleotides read TGTGCCAGCAGCTTAGATCCACAGAGATACGAGCAGTACTTC.

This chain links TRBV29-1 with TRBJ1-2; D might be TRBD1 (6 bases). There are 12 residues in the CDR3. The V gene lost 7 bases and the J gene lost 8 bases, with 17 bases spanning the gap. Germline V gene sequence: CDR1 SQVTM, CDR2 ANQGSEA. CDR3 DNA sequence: TGCAGCGCCACGGGGGGGGCGTGGGGCTACACCTTC. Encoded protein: CSATGGAWGYTF.

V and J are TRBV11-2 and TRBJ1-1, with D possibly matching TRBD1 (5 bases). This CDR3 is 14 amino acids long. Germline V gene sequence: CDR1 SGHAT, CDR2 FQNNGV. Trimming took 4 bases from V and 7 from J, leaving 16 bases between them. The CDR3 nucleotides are TGTGCCAGCAGCTCGACCCAGGGAAGGGGTGAAGCTTTCTTT. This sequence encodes CASSSTQGRGEAFF.

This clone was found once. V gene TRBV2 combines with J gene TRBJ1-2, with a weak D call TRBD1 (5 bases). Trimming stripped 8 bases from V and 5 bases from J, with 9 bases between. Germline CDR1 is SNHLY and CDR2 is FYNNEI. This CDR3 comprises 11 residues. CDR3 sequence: CASVRQYGYTF. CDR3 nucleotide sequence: TGTGCCAGCGTCAGACAGTATGGCTACACCTTC.

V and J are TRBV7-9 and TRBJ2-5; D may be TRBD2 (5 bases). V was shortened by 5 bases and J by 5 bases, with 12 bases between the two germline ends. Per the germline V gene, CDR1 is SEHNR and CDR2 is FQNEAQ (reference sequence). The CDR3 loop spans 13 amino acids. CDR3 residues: CASSPRGPETQYF. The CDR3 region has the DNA TGTGCCAGCAGCCCTCGGGGTCCGGAGACCCAGTACTTC.

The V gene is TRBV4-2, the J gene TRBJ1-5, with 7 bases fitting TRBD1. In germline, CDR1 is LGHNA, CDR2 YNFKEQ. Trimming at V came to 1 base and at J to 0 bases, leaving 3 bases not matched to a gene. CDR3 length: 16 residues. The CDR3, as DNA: TGTGCCAGCAGCCAAGTTGGGACAGCTAGCAATCAGCCCCAGCATTTT. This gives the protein CASSQVGTASNQPQHF.

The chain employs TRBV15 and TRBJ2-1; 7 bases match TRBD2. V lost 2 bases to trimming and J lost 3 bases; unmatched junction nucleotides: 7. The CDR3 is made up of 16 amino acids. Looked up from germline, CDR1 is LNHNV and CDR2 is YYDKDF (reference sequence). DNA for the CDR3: TGTGCCACCAGCAGACTAGGCGGGAGAATCTACAATGAGCAGTTCTTC. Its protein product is CATSRLGGRIYNEQFF. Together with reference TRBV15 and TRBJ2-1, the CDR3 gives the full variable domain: DAMVIQNPRYQVTQFGKPVTLSCSQTLNHNVMYWYQQKSSQAPKLLFHYYDKDFNNEADTPDNFQSRRPNTSFCFLDIRSPGLGDTAMYLCATSRLGGRIYNEQFFGPGTRLTVL.

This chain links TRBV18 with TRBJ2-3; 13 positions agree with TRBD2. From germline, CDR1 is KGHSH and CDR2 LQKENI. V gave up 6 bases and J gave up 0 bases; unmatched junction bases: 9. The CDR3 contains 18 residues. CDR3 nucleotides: TGTGCCAGCTCCCTCCAACTAGCGGGGGGGCCAAGCACAGATACGCAGTATTTT. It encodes CASSLQLAGGPSTDTQYF.

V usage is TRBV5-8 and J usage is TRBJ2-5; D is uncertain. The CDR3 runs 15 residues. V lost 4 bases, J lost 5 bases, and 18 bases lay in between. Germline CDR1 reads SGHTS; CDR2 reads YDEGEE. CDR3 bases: TGTGCCAGCAGCCAGACGGCCCCTAAGAGGGAGACCCAGTACTTC. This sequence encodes CASSQTAPKRETQYF.

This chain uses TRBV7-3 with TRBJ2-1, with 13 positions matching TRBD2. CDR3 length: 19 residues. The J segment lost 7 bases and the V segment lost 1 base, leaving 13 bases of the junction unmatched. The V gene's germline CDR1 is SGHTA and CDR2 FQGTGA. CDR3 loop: CASSLNPPGLAGSGNEQFF. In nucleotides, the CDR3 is TGTGCCAGCAGCTTAAATCCCCCGGGACTAGCGGGAAGCGGGAATGAGCAGTTCTTC.

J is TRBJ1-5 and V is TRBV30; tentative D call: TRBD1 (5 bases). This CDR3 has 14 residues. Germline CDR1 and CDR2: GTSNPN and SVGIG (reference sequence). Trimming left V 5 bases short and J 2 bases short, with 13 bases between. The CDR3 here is CAWGGTRGNQPQHF. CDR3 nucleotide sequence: TGTGCCTGGGGCGGGACGAGAGGCAATCAGCCCCAGCATTTT.

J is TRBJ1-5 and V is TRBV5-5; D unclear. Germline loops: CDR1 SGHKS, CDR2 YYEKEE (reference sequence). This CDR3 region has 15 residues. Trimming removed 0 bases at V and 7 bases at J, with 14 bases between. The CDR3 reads CASSLGWAGLQPQHF. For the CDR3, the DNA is TGTGCCAGCAGCTTGGGTTGGGCAGGCTTACAGCCCCAGCATTTT.

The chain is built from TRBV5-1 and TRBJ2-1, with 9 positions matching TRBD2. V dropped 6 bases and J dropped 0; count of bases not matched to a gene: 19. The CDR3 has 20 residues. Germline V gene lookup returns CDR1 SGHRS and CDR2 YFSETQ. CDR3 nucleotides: TGCGCCAGCACCACTAGCGGGCTATTCCAACTAATTAGCTCCTACAATGAGCAGTTCTTC. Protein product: CASTTSGLFQLISSYNEQFF.

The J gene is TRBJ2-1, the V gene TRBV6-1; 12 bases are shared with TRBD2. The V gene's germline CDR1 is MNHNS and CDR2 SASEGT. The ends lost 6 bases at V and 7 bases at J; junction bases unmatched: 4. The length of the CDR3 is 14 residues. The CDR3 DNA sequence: TGTGCCAGCAGCACTAGCGGGGGGAGGAATGAGCAGTTCTTC. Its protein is CASSTSGGRNEQFF.

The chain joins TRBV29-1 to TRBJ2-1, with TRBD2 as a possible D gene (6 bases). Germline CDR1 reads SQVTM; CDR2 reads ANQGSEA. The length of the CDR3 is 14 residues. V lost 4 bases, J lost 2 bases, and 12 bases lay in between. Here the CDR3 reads CSVALADTYNEQFF. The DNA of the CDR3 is TGCAGCGTTGCACTAGCCGACACCTACAATGAGCAGTTCTTC.

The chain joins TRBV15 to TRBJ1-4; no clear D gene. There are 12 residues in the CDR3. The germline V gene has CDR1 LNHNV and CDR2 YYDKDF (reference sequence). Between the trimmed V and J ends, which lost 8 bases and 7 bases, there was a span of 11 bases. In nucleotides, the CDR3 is TGTGCCACCCACCAAAATAGTGAAAAACTGTTTTTT. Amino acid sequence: CATHQNSEKLFF. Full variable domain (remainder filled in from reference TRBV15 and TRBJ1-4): DAMVIQNPRYQVTQFGKPVTLSCSQTLNHNVMYWYQQKSSQAPKLLFHYYDKDFNNEADTPDNFQSRRPNTSFCFLDIRSPGLGDTAMYLCATHQNSEKLFFGSGTQLSVL.

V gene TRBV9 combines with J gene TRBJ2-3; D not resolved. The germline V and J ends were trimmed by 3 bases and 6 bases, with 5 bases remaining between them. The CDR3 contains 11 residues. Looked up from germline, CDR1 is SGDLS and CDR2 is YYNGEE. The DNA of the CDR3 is TGTGCCAGCAGCGCGCAGGATACGCAGTATTTT. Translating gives CASSAQDTQYF. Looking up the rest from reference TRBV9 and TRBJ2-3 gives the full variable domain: DSGVTQTPKHLITATGQRVTLRCSPRSGDLSVYWYQQSLDQGLQFLIQYYNGEERAKGNILERFSAQQFPDLHSELNLSSLELGDSALYFCASSAQDTQYFGPGTRLTVL.

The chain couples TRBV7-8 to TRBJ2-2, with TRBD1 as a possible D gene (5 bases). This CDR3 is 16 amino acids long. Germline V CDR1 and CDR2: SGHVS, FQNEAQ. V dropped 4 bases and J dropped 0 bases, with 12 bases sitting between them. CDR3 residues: CASSSRGYSNTGELFF. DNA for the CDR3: TGTGCCAGCAGCTCTAGGGGCTATTCGAACACCGGGGAGCTGTTTTTT.

CDR3 nucleotide sequence: TGTGCCAGCAGCGACCCTCCTGGGCGGGTGGAATACAATGAGCAGTTCTTC. Amino acids: CASSDPPGRVEYNEQFF. The chain has TRBV9 and TRBJ2-1; TRBD2 is a possible D gene (5 bases). Per germline, CDR1 SGDLS and CDR2 YYNGEE. CDR3 length equals 17 residues. Trimming removed 3 bases at V and 4 bases at J, with 20 bases between.